This T cell receptor (beta chain) came from a study of tumor-infiltrating lymphocytes in primary liver carcinoma. Whole-study findings and limits: Lesser overlap characterized tumor-adjacent and tumor-blood pairs relative to tumor region pairs.

The CDR3 length is 13 residues. RNA isolated from unsorted whole blood supplied the blood RNA, with germline DNA also extracted. With respect to this clonotype: Its target is not known. One junction end disagrees with the germline gene, perhaps due to a read error.

A primer in the constant region served to generate TCR beta cDNA from around 500 ng of total RNA. Researchers made the TCR beta libraries by running three nested multiplex PCR rounds with slightly modified ARM-PCR. With TRBV1-TRBV30 forward primers and a C-beta reverse primer, the first two PCR rounds were run for about 10 cycles each. TCRdb re-analysed the multiplex PCR reads in MiXCR, keeping a single row per CDR3 protein. Of about 200,000 distinct CDR3 sequences listed, 65% were seen once; the top ten hold roughly 7%. This chain links TRBV12-3 or TRBV12-4 with TRBJ1-5, with a tentative D call TRBD1 (6 bases). This TCR was recovered from a woman aged 60-75 years with primary liver carcinoma and hepatitis B virus infection. The specimen sequenced was peripheral blood. The CDR3 loop is CASSGIGGQPQDF. CDR3 bases: TGTGCCAGCAGTGGGATAGGCGGACAGCCCCAGGATTTT.